One T cell receptor beta chain is described in this entry. Its antigen is not yet known. There are no base qualities to consult, and no much larger clone falls within one base. The V and J ends are trimmed by 4 bases and 6 bases, leaving 16 bases between them. Reading from cysteine to phenylalanine, the CDR3 counts 14 amino acids. The sequence is cut down to CDR3 DNA, 42 bases in frame from base 1. These data belong to a study of cytomegalovirus exposure and HLA in healthy donors (dated by TCRdb to about 2017). General notes on the study: In an earlier analysis of around 540 of the donors, 276 Gb of sequence data and 100 million or so unique TCR beta sequences from 150 million to 200 million T cells were reported. An early release covering just under 650 HLA-typed donors comprised around 300 gigabases of sequencing data and tens of millions of unique TCR sequences. Of the 350 to 400 genotyped donors, about 80% fell in the genetic ancestry cluster associated with self-reported Caucasian donors. The aim of the study was to test whether cataloging public T cell receptors could identify signatures of past pathogen exposure. The study profiled the T cell repertoires of 666 subjects by immunosequencing and related them to cytomegalovirus serostatus. Besides the first cohort of 550 to 750 subjects, a separate validation cohort made up of over a hundred different subjects was used. To predict cytomegalovirus infection status, the study combined high-throughput TCR immunosequencing, statistical association of individual TCRs with disease status, and machine learning. In a later analysis, previously published TCR beta repertoires from 666 donors were re-analyzed and high-resolution HLA genotyping was added so that TCR occurrence patterns could be studied. Rather than drawing on any new phenotypic data, the later analysis identified candidate immune exposures from TCR beta sequences and the way those sequences occurred across donors. An earlier analysis of some 600 of the donors applied high-throughput TCR beta sequencing to assess whether each TCR beta V gene segment acted as functional or pseudogenic. Alongside the repertoire data, information on donor age, sex, ethnicity and CMV serostatus was compiled. A later genetic analysis took genome-wide SNP genotypes for about three fifths of the 666 donors and used that subset as a discovery cohort. Every repertoire in the discovery cohort had been generated on one and the same sequencing platform. HLA typing covered class I and class II loci at four-digit resolution. Typing coverage differed by locus: A, B, C, DRB1 and DQB1 were typed in about 620-640 donors, DQA1 in around 500, DPA1 in approximately 600, and DPB1 in just under 480. Several DR-DQ haplotypes were treated as single units for association and clustering because of strong linkage in the cohort. Across some 400 genotyped donors of the cohort, an average of approximately 240,000 unique TCR beta nucleotide sequences per donor were sequenced, and roughly 20% of those sequences were non-productive. Broad study findings and their caveats: Across donors, most TCR sequences were observed very rarely, whereas some public TCRs were present in many individuals. For the cohort, immune exposure information was limited to CMV serostatus. Presence/absence analyses assumed roughly uniform sequencing depth across donors, an assumption that may not hold. An association between a missense DCLRE1C variant and V-gene and J-gene trimming of TCR beta chains was found in a later genetic analysis and replicated in an independent cohort. An earlier analysis of some 590 of the donors showed that most TCR beta V segments appeared in productive rearrangements either about 87% or about 30% of the time, which broadly matched IMGT annotations. When HLA alleles, especially DR and DQ, strongly co-occurred, attributing TCR associations to individual alleles was difficult. Some IMGT-functional V segments, including TRBV6-2 and TRBV6-3, could not be told apart with the 87-base-pair reads, so those segments were excluded. Correlated functional status among segregating V segments might reflect linkage disequilibrium, but an unknown experimental factor could not be ruled out. A further reported finding was that TCR beta sequences accurately predicted the HLA-A and HLA-B alleles for most subjects in the first cohort. The classifier was reported to diagnose cytomegalovirus status with high specificity and sensitivity in both the original cohort and the validation cohort. A later analysis associated about 17,000 TCR beta sequences with specific HLA alleles at a false discovery rate of 0.05. The study gave a list of 150 to 200 TCR beta chains associated with cytomegalovirus. A later analysis found that HLA-associated TCR beta chains were more clonally expanded and had lower generation probabilities than equally common non-associated chains. Because counts were too low, under 20 rarely observed V segments, including chromosome 9 orphons, were left out of the earlier analysis of 500 to 750 of the donors. In a later analysis, several top co-occurrence clusters were reported to appear linked to parvovirus B19, influenza, CMV and Epstein-Barr virus. Because HLA typing was unavailable for some donors at each locus, only the typed subset was used in association tests. In a later analysis, the rate of TCR association differed among HLA loci, with DRB1 alleles having the most associated TCRs and HLA-C alleles having the fewest. Most CMV-associated TCR beta chains appeared to be HLA-restricted in a later analysis, and the HLA associations seemed to be driven largely by CMV exposure. A group of highly shared sequence variants was considered likely to be a technical artifact of the sequencing pipeline. The cohort was sequenced for TCR beta chains only, and without alpha or paired-chain data the features that could be detected were limited. The authors suggested that the approach could potentially be generalized to other disease states and immunological phenotypes. Compared with the roughly 700-donor mean, donors in an Asian-associated ancestry cluster had fewer N-insertions in productive TCRs, according to a later genetic analysis. A few of the identified cytomegalovirus-associated TCR beta chains were confirmed in vitro to be specific for cytomegalovirus antigens.

The method was the immunoSEQ multiplex PCR assay. The multiplex PCR relied on a mix of 60 forward primers for TCR Vbeta segments and 13 reverse primers for TCR Jbeta segments. The CDR3 region of rearranged TCR beta genes was amplified from genomic DNA by a multiplex PCR assay. On the Illumina HiSeq System, the amplified TCR beta libraries were sequenced as 87-base-pair reads. Regarding the original processing steps: In a later analysis, some 80 million unique TCR beta chains were counted across the roughly 670 repertoires, and approximately 11 million of these chains were shared by at least two donors. Raw reads were error-corrected and collapsed into unique sequences by a nearest-neighbor algorithm in which closely related sequences were merged to remove PCR and sequencing errors. Alignment of CDR3 sequences to IMGT reference sequences was used to assign V, D and J gene segments. For a sequence to be retained, a match of at least six nucleotides to both a V gene segment and a J gene segment was required. A rearrangement counted as productive if the CDR3 had no stop codons and remained in frame with V and J, and every other rearrangement counted as non-productive. Following IMGT convention, CDR3 was defined as the stretch from the second conserved V-encoded cysteine up to the conserved J-encoded phenylalanine. The earlier analysis of 500 to 600 of the donors excluded sequences that lacked an unambiguous match to a single V gene segment. In an earlier analysis of 450 to 700 of the donors, V segments were called functional above 56.7% productive rearrangements and were called segregating when the between-donor standard deviation exceeded 5%. A statistical classification framework was built to diagnose cytomegalovirus status from the catalog of TCR beta chain sequences. In a later analysis, TCR nucleotide sequences were compared against IMGT/GENE-DB human TR gene sequences so that V and J genes could be assigned. In a later analysis, CDR3 sequences and most-parsimonious VDJ recombination scenarios were assigned using the TCRdist pipeline. In a later analysis, every TCR beta chain was defined by the combination of its CDR3 amino acid sequence and its V-gene family, and reads without a unique V-gene family were dropped. To address suspected cross-contamination and a sequencing artifact, a later analysis removed roughly 580 highly shared, low-generation-probability nucleotide sequences. In a later analysis, a clonal expansion index was calculated for each public chain from normalized within-repertoire ranks of inferred template counts. In a later analysis, generation probabilities were computed with a VDJ recombination model fitted to out-of-frame rearrangements, and the resulting probabilities were checked against IGoR. In a later analysis, hypergeometric tests were used to score TCR-TCR, TCR-HLA and TCR-CMV co-occurrence, with a repertoire-size bias correction applied to TCR pairs. To estimate false discovery rates, a later analysis permuted the HLA or CMV assignments 20 times. In a later analysis, co-occurring TCRs were grouped using DBSCAN, with TCRdist sequence similarity added in when clustering inside HLA-allele-positive subsets. Repertoires with fewer than 30,000 or more than 120,000 public chains were left out of co-occurrence clustering, as were several repertoires with anomalous nucleotide sharing. Drawn from immuneACCESS, this table holds only the in-frame rearrangements with V and J called that TCRdb kept. Clones are partly lost; checked studies trace under half to an unresolved V gene and leave the rest unexplained. Clone size and the V and J calls come from that table; the DNA yielded D and trimming. The sample yields fewer than 180,000 clones; roughly 78% were counted once. The top ten clonotypes cover roughly 6.3% of the sample.

In total, 630 or so healthy bone marrow donors made up the cohort. At the time of sampling, all cohort members were nominally healthy, though unrecorded immune exposures were likely present. The donor tested CMV seropositive, placing the donor among the 290 or so seropositive members of the cohort. Every donor gave a peripheral blood sample, and the peripheral blood mononuclear cells from that sample were used for TCR beta sequencing. The Qiagen DNeasy Blood Extraction Kit was used to extract genomic DNA from the blood cell samples. The sequence was obtained from a man in his forties or fifties in good health and CMV-seropositive. Sequences were obtained from PBMCs. The rearranged chain carries TRBV23-1 and TRBJ2-7; the D segment could be TRBD2, given 7 matching bases. TRBV23-1 counts as an open reading frame of uncertain function. The CDR3 here reads CASSPVGGRGEQYF. The bases read TGCGCCAGCAGTCCGGTCGGGGGGCGCGGCGAGCAGTACTTC.